A single sample gave rise to the 5 T cell receptor beta chains below, sequenced in a study of cytomegalovirus exposure and HLA in healthy donors. Clones were read by immunoSEQ multiplex PCR, and TCRdb kept only the in-frame ones, dropping some. The sample shows roughly 56,000 clones, just over 90% of them seen only once. The source material was PBMCs. Receptors were obtained from a woman between 18 and 29 years old in good health and CMV-seropositive.

The V call is TRBV19, the J call TRBJ2-4, with 11 bases that match TRBD1. CDR3 length: 15 amino acids. Trimming removed 5 bases from V and 4 bases from J; junction bases left unmatched: 4. From germline, CDR1 is LNHDA and CDR2 SQIVND (reference sequence). The DNA of the CDR3 is TGTGCCAGTAGTTCCGGACAGGGGGCGAAAAACATTCAGTACTTC. Translating gives CASSSGQGAKNIQYF.

This chain joins TRBV9 and TRBJ2-7; D possibly corresponds to TRBD1 (7 bases). The CDR3 has 16 amino acids. The germline CDR1 and CDR2 sequences are SGDLS and YYNGEE. Trimming removed 0 bases from V and 5 bases from J, with 18 bases in between. CDR3 in DNA: TGTGCCAGCAGCGTAGAGGCCAGGGGGGCCCCCAACGAGCAGTACTTC. Its translation is CASSVEARGAPNEQYF.

The chain links TRBV20-1 to TRBJ1-2, with D uncertain. The V end lost 4 bases, the J end lost 1 base, and 4 bases lay between the germline ends. The germline gives CDR1 DFQATT, CDR2 SNEGSKA (reference sequence). There are 11 residues in the CDR3. CDR3 protein: CSATVNYGYTF. CDR3 DNA sequence: TGCAGTGCTACCGTTAACTATGGCTACACCTTC.

This chain links TRBV7-2 with TRBJ1-2, with D maybe TRBD1 (5 bases). The CDR3 has 12 amino acids. Germline CDR1 is SGHTA and CDR2 is FQGNSA. V was trimmed by 7 bases and J by 6 bases, leaving 12 bases between them. The CDR3: CASTSTVNGYTF. The DNA of the CDR3 is TGTGCCAGCACATCGACAGTGAATGGCTACACCTTC.

This sequence joins TRBV5-4 and TRBJ2-5; D is ambiguous. Germline assignment: CDR1 SGHNT and CDR2 YYREEE (reference sequence). The length of the CDR3 is 12 residues. Between the trimmed V and J ends, which lost 0 bases and 4 bases, there was a span of 4 bases. CDR3 sequence reads: CASSLGAETQYF. DNA for the CDR3: TGTGCCAGCAGCTTGGGAGCAGAGACCCAGTACTTC.